A single sample gave rise to the 20 T cell receptor beta chains below, sequenced in a study of blood T cells in healthy people across ages. Primed by a sample-barcoded 5' primer and a J-beta primer mix, a second PCR proceeded for about 6 to 12 cycles. TCRdb itself ran the 5' RACE reads through MiXCR, one entry per CDR3 protein. Found here are hundreds of thousands of distinct CDR3 sequences, roughly 56% of them singletons; the top ten hold approximately 24%. Source material: blood. The receptor set was obtained from a middle-aged man in good health.

This clonotype was counted only a few times. The chain recombines TRBV20-1 with TRBJ2-1, with 10 bases identical to TRBD2. CDR1 is DFQATT and CDR2 is SNEGSKA in the germline V gene (reference sequence). J lost 3 bases, V lost 3 bases, and 8 bases had no gene match. CDR3 length equals 16 residues. The CDR3 region is CSASDIGLAVYNEQFF. The CDR3 DNA follows: TGCAGTGCTAGTGACATCGGACTAGCGGTCTACAATGAGCAGTTCTTC.

This chain joins TRBV29-1 and TRBJ2-6; D call uncertain. Germline CDR1 and CDR2: SQVTM and ANQGSEA. The CDR3 sequence is 18 residues long. V dropped 0 bases and J dropped 4 bases, with 19 bases sitting between them. The CDR3 protein is CSVEERVLGSSGANVLTF. As DNA, the CDR3 is TGCAGCGTTGAAGAACGAGTGTTGGGTTCCTCGGGGGCCAACGTCCTGACTTTC.

This clonotype was found a few times. The gene calls are TRBV27 and TRBJ2-5; weak D call: TRBD2 (5 bases). Trimming removed 7 bases at V and 11 bases at J, with 20 bases between. This CDR3 comprises 13 residues. Germline-derived CDR1 and CDR2 are MNHEY and SMNVEV (reference sequence). CDR3: CASMGSRRGEQYF. The CDR3 DNA is TGTGCCAGCATGGGCAGCCGCCGGGGAGAGCAGTACTTC.

The V gene is TRBV5-6, the J gene TRBJ2-1; no clear D gene. The DNA end lines up better with TRBJ2-7; the J call may be wrong. Germline V CDR1 and CDR2: SGHDT, YYEEEE. The length of the CDR3 is 15 residues. CDR3 DNA sequence: TGTGCCAGCAGCTTGATCCAGGCCGGCTCGGATGAGCAGTACTTC. Its protein is CASSLIQAGSDEQYF.

The genes are TRBV7-2 and TRBJ2-5; the D is unclear. V was pared by 3 bases and J by 0 bases, with 8 bases between. The CDR3 covers 14 residues. CDR1 is SGHTA and CDR2 is FQGNSA in the germline V gene. This CDR3 reads CASSFDNDQETQYF. The DNA of the CDR3 is TGTGCCAGCAGCTTTGACAACGACCAAGAGACCCAGTACTTC.

This clonotype appeared once. Relative to the germline gene, one junction end is altered; a read error may explain this. The chain has TRBV4-1 and TRBJ2-1; 9 bases map to TRBD2. The CDR3 sequence is 17 residues long. The germline gives CDR1 MGHRA, CDR2 YSYEKL. The CDR3 DNA reads TGCGCCAGCAGCCAAGTTTTTTTAGCGGGAGTGGGAAATGGGCAGTTCTTC. It is translated as CASSQVFLAGVGNGQFF.

This clonotype was observed a handful of times. CDR3 sequence: CASSEGTGVLQETQYF. The CDR3 nucleotides read TGTGCCAGCAGCGAGGGGACAGGGGTCCTCCAAGAGACCCAGTACTTC. The chain combines TRBV9 with TRBJ2-5; 10 positions agree with TRBD1. The V and J ends lost 3 bases and 1 base, in that order; junction bases with no gene match: 6. The length of the CDR3 is 16 residues. The germline V gene has CDR1 SGDLS and CDR2 YYNGEE. The variable domain in full, completed from reference TRBV9 and TRBJ2-5, reads DSGVTQTPKHLITATGQRVTLRCSPRSGDLSVYWYQQSLDQGLQFLIQYYNGEERAKGNILERFSAQQFPDLHSELNLSSLELGDSALYFCASSEGTGVLQETQYFGPGTRLLVL.

The rearrangement uses TRBV20-1 and TRBJ2-4, with D maybe TRBD1 (5 bases). Matching the DNA end better, TRBJ2-5 makes the J call doubtful. The germline V gene encodes CDR1 DFQATT and CDR2 SNEGSKA (reference sequence). CDR3 length: 14 amino acids. CDR3 nucleotide sequence: TGCAGTGCTAGGGACCCGAGCAGGGCGGAGACCCAGTACTTC. Translated, it gives CSARDPSRAETQYF.

This chain joins TRBV7-6 and TRBJ2-7; tentatively, D is TRBD1 (5 bases). Germline CDR1 reads SGHVS; CDR2 reads FNYEAQ. This CDR3 has 16 amino acids. V lost 5 bases to trimming and J lost 0 bases, with 17 bases between them. The CDR3 reads CASSPQVVHSSYEQYF. In DNA, the CDR3 is TGTGCCAGCAGCCCACAGGTTGTTCATAGCTCCTACGAGCAGTACTTC.

This chain uses TRBV20-1 with TRBJ2-3; D unresolved. This CDR3 comprises 12 residues. V was shortened by 3 bases and J by 2 bases, with 6 bases between the two germline ends. The germline V gene has CDR1 DFQATT and CDR2 SNEGSKA (reference sequence). The CDR3 is CSASPITDTQYF. As DNA, the CDR3 is TGCAGTGCTAGCCCGATCACAGATACGCAGTATTTT.

Note on this clonotype: A much larger clone sits a single nucleotide away, making a read error possible. This chain connects TRBV12-3 or TRBV12-4 to TRBJ1-2; tentatively, D is TRBD1 (5 bases). The CDR3 length is 14 residues. In DNA, the CDR3 is TGTGTCAGCACCACCCTTGGGGGAGTAGATGGCTACACCTTC. This sequence encodes CVSTTLGGVDGYTF.

In its sample, this clonotype was seen a few times. This may arise from a read error, as a much more abundant clone is one base away. CDR3 in DNA: TGCGCCAGCAGCCAAGGTGTTATCTCGAACGGGGAAAAACTGTTTTTT. Its protein is CASSQGVISNGEKLFF. The chain links TRBV4-1 to TRBJ1-4; no definite D call. Germline V CDR1 and CDR2: MGHRA, YSYEKL. This CDR3 comprises 16 residues. V gave up 1 base and J gave up 8 bases, with 17 bases separating them.

This clonotype was seen many times. The gene calls are TRBV11-3 and TRBJ2-1, with a weak D call TRBD2 (6 bases). Germline V gives CDR1 SGHNT, CDR2 YENEEA. V was pared by 4 bases and J by 8 bases, with 21 bases between. The CDR3 runs to 16 residues. Here the CDR3 reads CASSSGIGGLYDEQFF. CDR3 coding DNA: TGTGCCAGCAGCTCGGGGATCGGGGGACTCTATGATGAGCAGTTCTTC.

This clonotype turned up a few times. V usage is TRBV7-9 and J usage is TRBJ2-7; D is undetermined. The CDR3 contains 13 residues. Per germline, CDR1 SEHNR and CDR2 FQNEAQ (reference sequence). V was trimmed by 0 bases and J by 5 bases, leaving 8 bases between them. The CDR3 region is CASSLAHKDEQYF. CDR3 DNA: TGTGCCAGCAGCTTAGCGCACAAGGACGAGCAGTACTTC.

This clonotype was recorded only once. The gene calls are TRBV20-1 and TRBJ1-6; unclear D gene. This CDR3 is built from 16 residues. V lost 0 bases and J lost 3, with 12 bases in between. Germline-derived CDR1 and CDR2 are DFQATT and SNEGSKA (reference sequence). CDR3 coding DNA: TGCAGTGCTAGAGATCGAAGGGAACTCTATAATTCACCCCTCCACTTT. It yields the protein CSARDRRELYNSPLHF.

J is TRBJ2-1 and V is TRBV7-3; TRBD1 matches 8 bases. Germline trimming cut 3 bases from V and 4 bases from J; bases unmatched to any gene: 5. CDR3 length: 15 residues. CDR1 is SGHTA, CDR2 FQGTGA, per germline. The CDR3 DNA is TGTGCCAGCAGCTTTCAGGGGGCGCTATACAATGAGCAGTTCTTC. Its protein is CASSFQGALYNEQFF.

This clonotype was seen a handful of times. This sequence joins TRBV9 and TRBJ2-6; no clear D. In germline, CDR1 is SGDLS, CDR2 YYNGEE. Trimming shortened V by 7 bases and J by 1 base, and 12 bases separated the two germline ends. CDR3 size: 15 residues. CDR3 sequence reads: CASGKGQSGANVLTF. CDR3 in DNA: TGTGCCAGCGGCAAAGGGCAGTCTGGGGCCAACGTCCTGACTTTC.

This clonotype occurred a few times. The chain is built from TRBV28 and TRBJ2-7; TRBD1 or TRBD2 may be the D gene (5 bases each). Germline assignment: CDR1 MDHEN and CDR2 SYDVKM. Trimming removed 5 bases at V and 1 base at J, with 18 bases between. The CDR3 has 16 amino acids. CDR3: CASSPVGFGGSYEQYF. The CDR3, as DNA: TGTGCCAGCAGTCCGGTCGGGTTTGGGGGATCCTACGAGCAGTACTTC. The variable domain in full, completed from reference TRBV28 and TRBJ2-7, reads DVKVTQSSRYLVKRTGEKVFLECVQDMDHENMFWYRQDPGLGLRLIYFSYDVKMKEKGDIPEGYSVSREKKERFSLILESASTNQTSMYLCASSPVGFGGSYEQYFGPGTRLTVT.

The V call is TRBV25-1, the J call TRBJ2-1; perhaps TRBD2 as D (6 bases). V dropped 1 base and J dropped 0 bases, with 16 bases sitting between them. The CDR3 runs to 18 residues. CDR1 MGHDK and CDR2 SYGVNS come from the germline V gene. This CDR3 is CASSESTGTFSSYNEQFF. The CDR3 nucleotides are TGTGCCAGCAGTGAATCTACCGGGACTTTTAGCTCCTACAATGAGCAGTTCTTC.

This clonotype has a handful of counts. The V gene is TRBV4-3, the J gene TRBJ1-6, with D possibly TRBD1 on 6 matching bases. Germline lookup yields CDR1 LGHNA and CDR2 YSLEER. Trimming took 5 bases from V and 8 from J, leaving 10 bases between them. This CDR3 is built from 13 residues. The CDR3 DNA sequence: TGCGCCAGCAGCTCGGACAGACATTCACCCCTCCACTTT. Its translation: CASSSDRHSPLHF.